The 32 T cell receptor beta chains listed next were all sequenced from one sample in a study of T cell responses to AZD1222 COVID-19 vaccine. The assay was immunoSEQ multiplex PCR, and TCRdb's table has in-frame clones only and misses some. The sample carries some 150,000 clones, about 91% recorded once. The material sequenced was peripheral blood, taken on day 0 of MenACWY control vaccination. These receptors all stem from an adult in good health.

The V call is TRBV5-1, the J call TRBJ1-2, with D possibly TRBD1 on 6 matching bases. Per the germline V gene, CDR1 is SGHRS and CDR2 is YFSETQ. This CDR3 contains 14 residues. The V end lost 3 bases, the J end lost 6 bases, and 15 bases lay between the germline ends. As DNA, the CDR3 is TGCGCCAGCAGCTCGGGACAAGGAGGACATGGCTACACCTTC. This sequence encodes CASSSGQGGHGYTF.

V and J are TRBV19 and TRBJ2-3; TRBD2 matches 12 bases. The CDR3 runs 17 residues. From germline, CDR1 is LNHDA and CDR2 SQIVND (reference sequence). The V gene end was trimmed by 0 bases and the J gene end by 6 bases; junction bases not matched to a gene: 7. In DNA form, the CDR3 reads TGTGCCAGTAGTATAGATAGACTAGCGGGAGAGGTCGATACGCAGTATTTT. Encoded protein: CASSIDRLAGEVDTQYF.

The V call is TRBV27, the J call TRBJ1-2; the D is unclear. The CDR3 covers 13 residues. From germline, CDR1 is MNHEY and CDR2 SMNVEV (reference sequence). V was clipped by 6 bases and J by 7 bases, with 15 bases between them. The DNA of the CDR3 is TGTGCCAGCAGCCCCCGGGGTTACTTTGGCTACACCTTC. Translating it yields CASSPRGYFGYTF.

The rearrangement uses TRBV9 and TRBJ2-2; D is perhaps TRBD1 (5 bases). The germline V gene has CDR1 SGDLS and CDR2 YYNGEE. V lost 5 bases to trimming and J lost 3 bases, with 8 bases between them. The CDR3 extends over 13 amino acids. CDR3 in amino acids: CASSATDTGELFF. The DNA of the CDR3 is TGTGCCAGCAGTGCGACAGACACCGGGGAGCTGTTTTTT.

In DNA form, the CDR3 reads TGTGCCAGCAGTGCATCTGGACAGGCTAGGGCCCAGTACTTC. Translation: CASSASGQARAQYF. The chain recombines TRBV28 with TRBJ2-5, with 7 bases matching TRBD1. Germline assignment: CDR1 MDHEN and CDR2 SYDVKM. After removal of 5 bases from V and 9 bases from J, the junction contained 12 bases not matched to a gene. This CDR3 spans 14 amino acids.

This chain connects TRBV19 to TRBJ1-1, with D perhaps TRBD1 (5 bases). The V end was cut by 7 bases, the J end by 3 bases, with 21 bases between. The CDR3 has 16 residues. CDR1 is LNHDA and CDR2 is SQIVND in the germline V gene (reference sequence). The CDR3 DNA follows: TGTGCCAGTAAGCCGACGGGGACTCGAGGGCACACTGAAGCTTTCTTT. The encoded protein is CASKPTGTRGHTEAFF.

The gene calls are TRBV19 and TRBJ1-4; no clear D. The V end was cut by 6 bases, the J end by 8 bases, with 16 bases between. This CDR3 spans 14 amino acids. CDR1 and CDR2 from the germline V gene are LNHDA and SQIVND (reference sequence). The CDR3 sequence is CASSLDTLGEKLFF. In DNA form, the CDR3 reads TGTGCCAGTAGCCTCGACACCCTGGGCGAAAAACTGTTTTTT.

The J gene is TRBJ2-3, the V gene TRBV5-8, with D uncertain. The CDR3 sequence is 16 residues long. The germline V gene encodes CDR1 SGHTS and CDR2 YDEGEE. Trimming shortened V by 4 bases and J by 2 bases, and 17 bases separated the two germline ends. The DNA for the CDR3 is TGTGCCAGCAGCCTAGGATCAGGCGGATACACAGATACGCAGTATTTT. Its protein product is CASSLGSGGYTDTQYF.

This chain joins TRBV5-6 and TRBJ1-5; 9 bases line up with TRBD1. Losses at the gene ends were 4 bases for V and 4 bases for J; bases not matched to a gene: 6. This CDR3 spans 15 amino acids. Per the germline V gene, CDR1 is SGHDT and CDR2 is YYEEEE. The CDR3 region is CASSLGQGWNQPQHF. Here the CDR3 DNA reads TGTGCCAGCAGCCTGGGACAGGGATGGAATCAGCCCCAGCATTTT.

This rearrangement joins TRBV16 to TRBJ1-4; D might be TRBD1 (6 bases). Germline V CDR1 and CDR2: KGHSY, FQNENV. The germline V and J ends were trimmed by 0 bases and 7 bases, with 15 bases remaining between them. The length of the CDR3 is 16 residues. The CDR3 region is CASSQSLPGAGEKLFF. CDR3 coding DNA: TGTGCCAGCAGCCAATCGCTCCCGGGGGCAGGTGAAAAACTGTTTTTT.

The chain has TRBV12-3 or TRBV12-4 and TRBJ1-3; D is undetermined. V lost 2 bases and J lost 5, with 4 bases in between. This CDR3 is built from 12 residues. The CDR3 is CASSLHRNTIYF. CDR3 in DNA: TGTGCCAGCAGTTTACACCGAAACACCATATATTTT.

V gene TRBV30 combines with J gene TRBJ2-5; 10 bases match TRBD1. CDR3 size: 14 residues. V shed 2 bases and J 5 bases; nucleotides not matched to a gene: 5. Germline V gene sequence: CDR1 GTSNPN, CDR2 SVGIG (reference sequence). This CDR3 is CAWSRDRGWETQYF. The CDR3 coding sequence is TGTGCCTGGAGTCGGGACAGGGGTTGGGAGACCCAGTACTTC.

The chain employs TRBV4-3 and TRBJ1-2, with 8 bases matching TRBD1. The CDR3 is 16 residues long. V shed 0 bases and J 6 bases; nucleotides not matched to a gene: 9. Germline values: CDR1 LGHNA, CDR2 YSLEER. The CDR3 DNA reads TGCGCCAGCAGCCAAGATACGGCAGGGGGCATGGATGGCTACACCTTC. It translates to CASSQDTAGGMDGYTF.

This chain links TRBV19 with TRBJ1-1; 11 bases align to TRBD1. In germline, CDR1 is LNHDA, CDR2 SQIVND (reference sequence). With V trimmed by 3 bases and J by 10 bases, 4 bases remained unmatched. The CDR3 consists of 13 residues. CDR3 amino acids: CASSIGQGAGAFF. The CDR3 coding sequence is TGTGCCAGTAGTATCGGACAGGGGGCAGGAGCTTTCTTT.

The gene calls are TRBV30 and TRBJ1-2; D is undetermined. Germline values: CDR1 GTSNPN, CDR2 SVGIG (reference sequence). This CDR3 contains 11 residues. The V end lost 5 bases, the J end lost 7 bases, and 11 bases lay between the germline ends. CDR3: CAWGRASGYTF. Here the CDR3 DNA reads TGTGCCTGGGGGAGGGCTAGTGGCTACACCTTC.

The CDR3 is CASSYSVAGERNEQFF. For the CDR3, the DNA is TGTGCCAGCAGTTACTCGGTTGCGGGAGAGAGAAATGAGCAGTTCTTC. The chain uses TRBV6-5 and TRBJ2-1, with TRBD2 identical over 7 bases. Looked up from germline, CDR1 is MNHEY and CDR2 is SVGAGI. V trimming: 0 bases; J trimming: 7 bases; junction bases outside the gene matches: 9. This CDR3 comprises 16 residues.

The chain links TRBV19 to TRBJ1-2, with D tentatively TRBD1 (6 bases). Per the germline V gene, CDR1 is LNHDA and CDR2 is SQIVND (reference sequence). Trimming removed 9 bases at V and 2 bases at J, with 10 bases between. The CDR3 runs 12 residues. Written as DNA, the CDR3 is TGTGCCAGCCTCAGGGGCAACTATGGCTACACCTTC. It is translated as CASLRGNYGYTF.

This clone was seen more than once but under ten times. J is TRBJ1-5 and V is TRBV7-3, with D unclear. The CDR3 is made up of 14 amino acids. CDR1 and CDR2 (germline): SGHTA, FQGTGA. The V gene lost 0 bases and the J gene lost 4 bases, with 7 bases spanning the gap. The CDR3 sequence is CASSLTGYNQPQHF. In DNA, the CDR3 is TGTGCCAGCAGCTTAACAGGCTATAATCAGCCCCAGCATTTT.

The genes are TRBV5-1 and TRBJ2-7; no clear D gene. V dropped 2 bases and J dropped 3 bases, with 9 bases sitting between them. The CDR3 loop spans 13 amino acids. Per germline, CDR1 SGHRS and CDR2 YFSETQ. The CDR3 loop is CASSFGEIYEQYF. CDR3 DNA: TGCGCCAGCAGCTTTGGAGAAATCTACGAGCAGTACTTC.

The chain combines TRBV30 with TRBJ1-1, with D unclear. V lost 1 base, J lost 4 bases, and 10 bases lay in between. The V gene's germline CDR1 is GTSNPN and CDR2 SVGIG (reference sequence). The CDR3 loop spans 13 amino acids. The CDR3 sequence: CAWSATKATEAFF. CDR3 bases: TGTGCCTGGAGTGCGACGAAGGCCACTGAAGCTTTCTTT.

The V call is TRBV7-9, the J call TRBJ1-2, with D tentatively TRBD1 (5 bases). The CDR3 runs to 13 residues. V lost 0 bases and J 8 bases, leaving 10 bases between the germline ends. Germline V lookup: CDR1 SEHNR, CDR2 FQNEAQ (reference sequence). CDR3 coding DNA: TGTGCCAGCAGCTTAGCAGGGGCCGAAGGCTACACCTTC. Encoded protein: CASSLAGAEGYTF.

This clone is a singleton in its sample. V and J are TRBV27 and TRBJ1-4; D remains ambiguous. The CDR3 totals 14 residues. Trimming stripped 0 bases from V and 5 bases from J, with 7 bases between. In germline, CDR1 is MNHEY, CDR2 SMNVEV (reference sequence). DNA of the CDR3: TGTGCCAGCAGTTTATCGCGGTCGAATGAAAAACTGTTTTTT. This gives the protein CASSLSRSNEKLFF. The full variable domain, with the rest looked up from reference TRBV27 and TRBJ1-4, is EAQVTQNPRYLITVTGKKLTVTCSQNMNHEYMSWYRQDPGLGLRQIYYSMNVEVTDKGDVPEGYKVSRKEKRNFPLILESPSPNQTSLYFCASSLSRSNEKLFFGSGTQLSVL.

The rearrangement uses TRBV24-1 and TRBJ2-3; D perhaps matches TRBD2 (6 bases). The germline V and J ends were trimmed by 3 bases and 4 bases, with 16 bases remaining between them. The CDR3 is made up of 16 amino acids. From germline, CDR1 is KGHDR and CDR2 SFDVKD. The DNA for the CDR3 is TGTGCCACCAGTGATCCCGGGACTTCTATAGCAGATACGCAGTATTTT. Translated: CATSDPGTSIADTQYF.

The V gene is TRBV28, the J gene TRBJ2-4, with D perhaps TRBD1 (5 bases). The CDR3 has 16 residues. Per germline, CDR1 MDHEN and CDR2 SYDVKM. V lost 5 bases, J lost 6 bases, and 20 bases lay in between. CDR3 nucleotides: TGTGCCAGCAGTCCTCCAACAGGCTCCCACGGAAACATTCAGTACTTC. This gives the protein CASSPPTGSHGNIQYF.

The rearrangement links TRBV10-3 to TRBJ1-4; no firm D call. The CDR3 runs to 13 residues. V was pared by 3 bases and J by 5 bases, with 7 bases between. Per germline, CDR1 ENHRY and CDR2 SYGVKD. This CDR3 is CAISEGPNEKLFF. CDR3 nucleotide sequence: TGTGCCATCAGTGAAGGGCCCAATGAAAAACTGTTTTTT.

J is TRBJ2-1 and V is TRBV19; 12 nucleotides align to TRBD2. Trimming took 5 bases from V and 4 from J; bases not matched to a gene: 9. CDR1 and CDR2 (germline): LNHDA, SQIVND (reference sequence). This CDR3 comprises 17 residues. As DNA, the CDR3 is TGTGCCAGTAGTTCCTGGCTAGCGGGAGGGCCTTACAATGAGCAGTTCTTC. This gives the protein CASSSWLAGGPYNEQFF.

The rearrangement links TRBV6-5 to TRBJ1-1, with TRBD1 as a possible D gene (5 bases). Germline lookup yields CDR1 MNHEY and CDR2 SVGAGI. Trimming shortened V by 10 bases and J by 1 base, and 13 bases separated the two germline ends. This CDR3 contains 13 residues. CDR3: CAICRGSNTEAFF. In DNA form, the CDR3 reads TGTGCCATCTGCCGGGGGTCGAACACTGAAGCTTTCTTT.

The chain recombines TRBV7-9 with TRBJ2-7; weak D call: TRBD2 (5 bases). Germline CDR1 and CDR2: SEHNR and FQNEAQ (reference sequence). The CDR3 runs to 13 residues. The V end lost 3 bases, the J end lost 6 bases, and 12 bases lay between the germline ends. The CDR3 region is CASSFETTSEQYF. In DNA, the CDR3 is TGTGCCAGCAGCTTTGAGACTACGAGCGAGCAGTACTTC.

The chain recombines TRBV19 with TRBJ2-7; 7 nucleotides agree with TRBD1. The CDR3 has 13 amino acids. CDR1 and CDR2 (germline): LNHDA, SQIVND (reference sequence). V shed 7 bases, J shed 3 bases, and the junction held 6 bases outside the gene matches. The CDR3 region is CASNGDRDYEQYF. The CDR3 DNA is TGTGCCAGTAACGGTGACAGGGACTACGAGCAGTACTTC. The variable domain in full, completed from reference TRBV19 and TRBJ2-7, reads DGGITQSPKYLFRKEGQNVTLSCEQNLNHDAMYWYRQDPGQGLRLIYYSQIVNDFQKGDIAEGYSVSREKKESFPLTVTSAQKNPTAFYLCASNGDRDYEQYFGPGTRLTVT.

This CDR3 is CASSVGTGSSYEQYF. Here the CDR3 DNA reads TGTGCCAGCAGCGTTGGGACGGGCAGCTCCTACGAGCAGTACTTC. The chain combines TRBV9 with TRBJ2-7; D may be TRBD1 or TRBD2 (5 bases each). The CDR3 is made up of 15 amino acids. The V end lost 2 bases, the J end lost 0 bases, and 12 bases lay between the germline ends. CDR1 SGDLS and CDR2 YYNGEE come from the germline V gene.

This chain connects TRBV6-5 to TRBJ1-2; TRBD1 agrees at 9 bases. Germline-derived CDR1 and CDR2 are MNHEY and SVGAGI. Trimming took 6 bases from V and 7 from J; bases not matched to a gene: 9. The CDR3 has 14 amino acids. The CDR3 loop is CASRPSGQGGGYTF. The CDR3 DNA sequence: TGTGCCAGCAGACCTTCGGGACAGGGTGGTGGCTACACCTTC.

The chain is built from TRBV5-1 and TRBJ2-3; D remains ambiguous. The germline V gene encodes CDR1 SGHRS and CDR2 YFSETQ. With 0 bases removed from V and 6 bases from J, the gap between germline ends came to 8 bases. CDR3 length: 13 residues. The DNA of the CDR3 is TGCGCCAGCAGCTTGGAGTGGTCTGATACGCAGTATTTT. It is translated as CASSLEWSDTQYF.